This T cell receptor beta chain stems from a study of T cell repertoires in aging, cancer and after chemotherapy. The overall study: Chronic lymphocytic leukemia patients on fludarabine- or bendamustine-based regimens gave paired samples before and after chemotherapy. Roughly 10 million TCR reads made up the full dataset.

Rearranged V-D-J TRB sequences were amplified with a mixed TRB-A/B primer pool. MiXCR, run by TCRdb on the multiplex PCR reads, gives a single entry per CDR3 protein. The sample shows 7,200 or so distinct CDR3 sequences, over 20% of them seen only once. CDR1 is MNHEY, CDR2 SMNVEV, per germline (reference sequence). Trimming cost V 6 bases and J 1 base, with 10 bases left between them. There are 14 residues in the CDR3. TCR beta rearrangements were amplified from peripheral blood genomic DNA. This clonotype is medium-sized (0.01 to 0.1%) in the sample. The antigen remains undetermined. Points from the study as a whole: In cancer patients, declining TCR diversity with age involved lost richness and lost evenness.

The V call is TRBV27, the J call TRBJ2-1, with D possibly being TRBD2 (5 bases). Sequencing was done on a sample of blood. This receptor was obtained from a human donor with a blood cancer. The CDR3 reads CASSPRGSYNEQFF. The CDR3 DNA reads as TGTGCCAGCAGCCCACGGGGTTCCTACAATGAGCAGTTCTTC.